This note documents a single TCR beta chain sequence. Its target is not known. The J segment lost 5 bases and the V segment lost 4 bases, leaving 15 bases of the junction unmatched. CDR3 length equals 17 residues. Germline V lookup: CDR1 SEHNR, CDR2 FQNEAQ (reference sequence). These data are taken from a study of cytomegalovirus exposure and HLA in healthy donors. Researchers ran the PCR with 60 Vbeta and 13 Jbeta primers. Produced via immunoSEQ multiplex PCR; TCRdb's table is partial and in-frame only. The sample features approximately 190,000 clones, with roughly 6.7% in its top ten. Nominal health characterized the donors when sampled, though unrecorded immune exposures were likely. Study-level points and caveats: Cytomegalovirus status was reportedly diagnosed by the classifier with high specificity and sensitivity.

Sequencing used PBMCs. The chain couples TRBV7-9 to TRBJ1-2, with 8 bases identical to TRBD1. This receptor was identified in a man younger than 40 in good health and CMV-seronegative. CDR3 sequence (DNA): TGTGCCAGCAGCTCACGGGACAGGATCCCCCCGGGGTATGGCTACACCTTC. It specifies CASSSRDRIPPGYGYTF. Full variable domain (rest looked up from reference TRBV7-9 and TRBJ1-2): DTGVSQNPRHKITKRGQNVTFRCDPISEHNRLYWYRQTLGQGPEFLTYFQNEAQLEKSRLLSDRFSAERPKGSFSTLEIQRTEQGDSAMYLCASSSRDRIPPGYGYTFGSGTRLTVV.